Listed below are T cell receptor beta chains from one sample, sequenced in a study of blood T cell repertoires in COVID-19. Here immunoSEQ multiplex PCR was the method, and the copy in TCRdb shows in-frame clones only, minus some. Among tens of thousands of clones, around 88% were seen once, and the ten largest hold approximately 4%. Sequencing was performed on peripheral blood. Every receptor here comes from a human donor in a cohort sampled during active COVID-19. The CDR3 runs from the conserved cysteine through the conserved F or W. The D gene is left open where the match is weak. Part of the rows lack a size; the others show once, few, many or a class for expanded clones.

v_gene,j_gene,abundance,d_gene,CDR3aa,CDR3nt
TRBV5-1,TRBJ1-1,-,-,CASSSFTRDGNTEAFF,TGCGCCAGCAGCTCTTTTACCAGGGATGGGAACACTGAAGCTTTCTTT
TRBV7-9,TRBJ2-1,-,-,CASSSKKVAVSYNEQFF,TGTGCCAGCAGCTCGAAAAAAGTAGCGGTTTCCTACAATGAGCAGTTCTTC
TRBV24-1,TRBJ1-2,-,-,CATSDVHLNYGYTF,TGTGCCACCAGTGACGTCCATCTAAACTATGGCTACACCTTC
TRBV6-2/TRBV6-3,TRBJ2-7,-,TRBD1,CASSYGQGLQKPYHSYEQYF,TGTGCCAGCAGTTATGGACAGGGCTTACAAAAGCCCTACCACTCCTACGAGCAGTACTTC
TRBV28,TRBJ2-6,-,-,CASSLPGSGANVLTF,TGTGCCAGCAGCCTCCCAGGCTCTGGGGCCAACGTCCTGACTTTC
TRBV18,TRBJ1-6,-,TRBD1,CASSLQGAGNSPLHF,TGTGCCAGCTCACTCCAGGGGGCAGGGAATTCACCCCTCCACTTT
TRBV28,TRBJ1-5,-,TRBD1,CASSDGTAVQPQHF,TGTGCCAGCAGTGACGGGACAGCGGTTCAGCCCCAGCATTTT
TRBV11-3,TRBJ2-7,-,-,CASSPGGGSYEQYF,TGTGCCAGCAGTCCGGGGGGCGGGAGCTACGAGCAGTACTTC
TRBV14,TRBJ1-4,-,TRBD1,CASSQGTGWNKLFF,TGTGCCAGCAGCCAAGGGACAGGGTGGAACAAACTGTTTTTT
TRBV19,TRBJ2-3,-,-,CASSIGGLGTDTQYF,TGTGCCAGTAGTATCGGGGGTCTTGGCACAGATACGCAGTATTTT
TRBV19,TRBJ1-3,-,-,CAIKGTTGNTIYF,TGTGCCATTAAAGGGACAACTGGAAACACCATATATTTT
TRBV29-1,TRBJ2-1,-,TRBD2,CSERRTGLANSHEQFF,TGCAGCGAGAGAAGAACCGGACTAGCGAATTCCCATGAGCAGTTCTTC
TRBV9,TRBJ2-3,-,-,CASSVGGTDTQYF,TGTGCCAGCAGCGTAGGAGGCACAGATACGCAGTATTTT
TRBV30,TRBJ1-3,-,TRBD1,CAYRGKSGNTIYF,TGTGCCTACAGGGGAAAGTCTGGAAACACCATATATTTT
TRBV28,TRBJ1-6,-,-,CASSLIWSARGRSPLHF,TGTGCCAGCAGTTTAATTTGGTCGGCCAGGGGACGGTCACCCCTCCACTTT
TRBV3-1/TRBV3-2,TRBJ1-1,-,TRBD1,CASSIQGAYTEAFF,TGTGCCAGCAGCATACAGGGGGCTTACACTGAAGCTTTCTTT
TRBV11-2,TRBJ2-7,-,-,CASSLYGEDYEQYF,TGTGCCAGCAGCTTATACGGGGAAGACTACGAGCAGTACTTC
TRBV30,TRBJ1-2,-,-,CAWSVAVHPLSYGYTF,TGTGCCTGGAGTGTAGCGGTACACCCGCTATCTTATGGCTACACCTTC
TRBV6-2/TRBV6-3,TRBJ1-1,-,-,CASSYSILRTERENTEAFF,TGTGCCAGCAGTTACTCGATTCTTAGGACAGAGAGGGAGAACACTGAAGCTTTCTTT
TRBV24-1,TRBJ2-5,-,-,CATSDPRTSGETQYF,TGTGCCACCAGTGATCCGCGGACCTCGGGGGAGACCCAGTACTTC
TRBV29-1,TRBJ2-1,-,-,CSVASGDEQFF,TGCAGCGTTGCCTCAGGGGATGAGCAGTTCTTC
TRBV5-1,TRBJ1-1,-,-,CASSLGRQQEAFF,TGCGCCAGCAGCTTGGGACGACAGCAAGAAGCTTTCTTT
TRBV28,TRBJ1-4,-,-,CASSSGSTNEKLFF,TGTGCCAGCAGTTCAGGTTCTACTAATGAAAAACTGTTTTTT
TRBV15,TRBJ2-7,few,-,CATSRGDASYEQYF,TGTGCCACCAGCAGAGGAGATGCCTCCTACGAGCAGTACTTC
TRBV7-9,TRBJ1-1,-,-,CASSLAFGVTEAFF,TGTGCCAGCAGCTTAGCCTTCGGAGTCACTGAAGCTTTCTTT
TRBV28,TRBJ2-5,-,TRBD1,CASCMDRVQETQYF,TGTGCCAGCTGTATGGACAGGGTACAAGAGACCCAGTACTTC
TRBV4-2,TRBJ2-4,-,-,CASSQDRGGNIQYF,TGTGCCAGCAGCCAAGACAGGGGTGGAAACATTCAGTACTTC
TRBV30,TRBJ1-2,few,-,CAWGPGVNYGYTF,TGTGCCTGGGGGCCAGGGGTAAACTATGGCTACACCTTC
TRBV9,TRBJ2-3,-,TRBD2,CASSVTLAGASDTQYF,TGTGCCAGCAGCGTTACACTAGCGGGAGCGTCAGATACGCAGTATTTT
TRBV4-1,TRBJ2-5,-,-,CASSREPGRETQYF,TGCGCCAGCAGCCGAGAGCCAGGGCGGGAGACCCAGTACTTC
TRBV4-1,TRBJ2-5,-,TRBD1,CASSQATGDWETQYF,TGCGCCAGCAGCCAAGCGACAGGGGACTGGGAGACCCAGTACTTC
TRBV5-1,TRBJ1-4,-,TRBD1,CASSLGTGTNEKLFF,TGCGCCAGCAGCTTGGGGACAGGTACCAATGAAAAACTGTTTTTT
TRBV6-2/TRBV6-3,TRBJ1-6,-,-,CASSYTENSPLHF,TGTGCCAGCAGTTACACAGAAAATTCACCCCTCCACTTT
TRBV6-5,TRBJ1-1,-,TRBD1,CASSPTGKNTEAFF,TGTGCCAGCAGTCCGACAGGGAAGAACACTGAAGCTTTCTTT
TRBV5-1,TRBJ1-1,-,-,CASSSVSGGGGTEAFF,TGCGCCAGCAGCTCCGTATCGGGAGGAGGAGGCACTGAAGCTTTCTTT
TRBV21-1,TRBJ1-5,few,-,CASSKGRGRNQPQHF,TGTGCCAGCAGCAAAGGTAGGGGTCGGAATCAGCCCCAGCATTTT
TRBV5-4,TRBJ1-2,-,TRBD1,CASSLMGTGGVVGGYTF,TGTGCCAGCAGCTTGATGGGGACAGGGGGCGTAGTAGGTGGCTACACCTTC
TRBV15,TRBJ2-7,-,TRBD2,CATSRVGLAGVQEQYF,TGTGCCACCAGCAGAGTAGGTCTAGCGGGAGTTCAGGAGCAGTACTTC
TRBV18,TRBJ1-1,once,-,CASSPAPGTEAFF,TGTGCCAGCTCACCCGCCCCGGGCACTGAAGCTTTCTTT
TRBV5-1,TRBJ1-6,-,TRBD1,CASSLQGAETPLHF,TGCGCCAGCAGCTTACAGGGGGCGGAGACACCCCTCCACTTT
TRBV5-1,TRBJ2-1,-,-,CASSLSKTNLASEQFF,TGCGCCAGCAGCTTGTCAAAAACCAACCTAGCGTCTGAGCAGTTCTTC
TRBV19,TRBJ1-1,-,TRBD1,CASRQGIGAFF,TGTGCCAGTCGACAGGGGATAGGAGCTTTCTTT
TRBV7-8,TRBJ2-1,few,-,CASSPQASSYNEQFF,TGTGCCAGCAGCCCGCAAGCGAGCTCCTACAATGAGCAGTTCTTC
TRBV7-8,TRBJ2-3,-,-,CASSITDTQYF,TGTGCCAGCAGCATAACAGATACGCAGTATTTT
TRBV2,TRBJ1-4,few,TRBD1,CASSRQGAGEKLFF,TGTGCCAGCAGCCGACAGGGTGCTGGAGAAAAACTGTTTTTT
TRBV6-2/TRBV6-3,TRBJ2-3,few,-,CASSPGAFTDTQYF,TGTGCCAGCAGCCCGGGAGCCTTCACAGATACGCAGTATTTT
TRBV13,TRBJ1-1,-,-,CASSLYRVPEAFF,TGTGCCAGCAGCTTATACAGGGTCCCTGAAGCTTTCTTT
TRBV7-2,TRBJ2-1,-,-,CASSLPGKRNEQFF,TGTGCCAGCAGCTTGCCGGGAAAACGCAATGAGCAGTTCTTC
TRBV14,TRBJ2-3,-,TRBD2,CASSPRPGSWTSGRFADTQYF,TGTGCCAGCAGCCCACGACCAGGCTCCTGGACTAGCGGGAGGTTTGCAGATACGCAGTATTTT
TRBV19,TRBJ1-1,-,TRBD1,CASKGDRGYTEAFF,TGTGCCAGTAAAGGGGACAGGGGTTACACTGAAGCTTTCTTT
TRBV2,TRBJ1-1,-,-,CASSEMDLRGGNTEAFF,TGTGCCAGCAGTGAAATGGATCTAAGGGGGGGAAACACTGAAGCTTTCTTT
TRBV27,TRBJ1-5,-,TRBD1,CASSLTGGANQPQHF,TGTGCCAGCAGTTTAACAGGGGGGGCGAATCAGCCCCAGCATTTT
TRBV9,TRBJ1-1,-,TRBD1,CASSVDRGPTEAFF,TGTGCCAGCAGCGTAGACAGGGGCCCCACTGAAGCTTTCTTT
TRBV10-3,TRBJ2-5,-,TRBD2,CADTAGEETQYF,TGTGCCGATACCGCGGGGGAAGAGACCCAGTACTTC
TRBV2,TRBJ1-1,few,-,CASSQTDIEAFF,TGTGCCAGCAGTCAGACAGACATTGAAGCTTTCTTT